These 16 T cell receptor beta chains were all obtained from the same sample, sequenced in a study of shared clonotypes between healthy human individuals (TCRdb year 2020). Library preparation used the immunoSEQ multiplex PCR assay. TCRdb's version of the immuneACCESS table is confined to in-frame rearrangements and falls short of the full clone set. An unresolved V gene accounts for under half of the shortfall where checked; the remainder is of unknown origin. The table for this sample lists under 600,000 clones; roughly 85% of them were counted only once. The leading ten clones occupy 9.5% to 15% of the sample. The sequencing sample was made of PBMCs. The receptor source for this set is a woman aged 40-49 years in good health. Some clones in this sample may be carry-over from other donors' samples.

This clone was counted only a few times. The V gene is TRBV28, the J gene TRBJ1-1; TRBD1 agrees at 7 bases. This CDR3 is built from 13 residues. CDR1 is MDHEN and CDR2 is SYDVKM in the germline V gene. V shed 8 bases and J 1 base; nucleotides not matched to a gene: 4. CDR3 in amino acids: CASDRDPNTEAFF. The CDR3 coding sequence is TGTGCCAGCGACAGGGATCCGAACACTGAAGCTTTCTTT.

This clone has only a few counts. The V call is TRBV5-1, the J call TRBJ1-4; D gene unclear. V shed 0 bases and J shed 3 bases, with 6 bases lying between them. The germline V gene encodes CDR1 SGHRS and CDR2 YFSETQ. The CDR3 has 14 residues. CDR3 bases: TGCGCCAGCAGCTTGGACGACCCTAATGAAAAACTGTTTTTT. Amino acid sequence: CASSLDDPNEKLFF.

The CDR3 region is CASSLASLGREQYF. CDR3 sequence (DNA): TGTGCCAGCAGTTTAGCTAGCTTGGGTAGGGAGCAGTACTTC. The chain uses TRBV28 and TRBJ2-7; possible D gene TRBD2, 5 bases. Trimming left V 2 bases short and J 7 bases short, with 15 bases between. Germline V gene data show CDR1 as MDHEN and CDR2 as SYDVKM. The CDR3 runs to 14 residues.

The chain is built from TRBV9 and TRBJ2-7; 8 bases line up with TRBD2. The CDR3 is made up of 15 amino acids. Germline lookup yields CDR1 SGDLS and CDR2 YYNGEE. V was pared by 4 bases and J by 3 bases, with 9 bases of the junction left unmatched. The DNA for the CDR3 is TGTGCCAGCAGCCCCCCTAGCGGGCCGTACTACGAGCAGTACTTC. It specifies CASSPPSGPYYEQYF.

The rearrangement uses TRBV6-5 and TRBJ1-3; D not resolved. The ends were cut back, 6 bases at V and 5 bases at J, with 17 bases in the middle. The CDR3 covers 15 residues. Looked up from germline, CDR1 is MNHEY and CDR2 is SVGAGI. The CDR3 reads CASSPTAIRRNTIYF. CDR3 nucleotide sequence: TGTGCCAGCAGCCCCACAGCAATTCGGAGAAACACCATATATTTT.

CDR3 loop: CASSAGRGSGGANVLTF. DNA of the CDR3: TGTGCCAGCAGTGCGGGTAGGGGAAGTGGTGGGGCCAACGTCCTGACTTTC. The chain carries TRBV6-1 and TRBJ2-6, with D perhaps matching TRBD1 (5 bases). This CDR3 comprises 17 residues. V shed 4 bases and J shed 3 bases, with 16 bases lying between them. Germline V gives CDR1 MNHNS, CDR2 SASEGT.

The sample holds a few counts of this clone. This chain connects TRBV29-1 to TRBJ2-5; D gene uncertain. Germline V gene sequence: CDR1 SQVTM, CDR2 ANQGSEA. Trimming left V 7 bases short and J 3 bases short, with 15 bases between. The CDR3 is 13 amino acids. The CDR3 region is CSANGYSEETQYF. The DNA for the CDR3 is TGCAGCGCCAACGGTTACAGCGAAGAGACCCAGTACTTC. Full variable domain (missing parts from reference TRBV29-1 and TRBJ2-5): SAVISQKPSRDICQRGTSLTIQCQVDSQVTMMFWYRQQPGQSLTLIATANQGSEATYESGFVIDKFPISRPNLTFSTLTVSNMSPEDSSIYLCSANGYSEETQYFGPGTRLLVL.

The chain couples TRBV5-8 to TRBJ2-7; 8 bases map to TRBD1. Germline lookup yields CDR1 SGHTS and CDR2 YDEGEE. Trimming took 2 bases from V and 2 from J; bases not matched to a gene: 6. The CDR3 consists of 15 residues. The CDR3 loop is CASSLPGTGAYEQYF. In DNA, the CDR3 is TGTGCCAGCAGCTTACCCGGGACAGGTGCCTACGAGCAGTACTTC.

The CDR3 sequence: CASSLRSGEAPFF. CDR3 bases: TGTGCCAGCAGCTTACGTTCAGGGGAAGCTCCTTTCTTT. The chain links TRBV7-6 to TRBJ1-1; D is perhaps TRBD1 (6 bases). The CDR3 has 13 residues. Germline V gene data show CDR1 as SGHVS and CDR2 as FNYEAQ. V was pared by 2 bases and J by 12 bases, with 16 bases between.

This chain links TRBV7-2 with TRBJ1-5; 7 nucleotides line up with TRBD1. The CDR3 has 13 amino acids. The V gene end was trimmed by 3 bases and the J gene end by 5 bases; junction bases not matched to a gene: 1. Germline values: CDR1 SGHTA, CDR2 FQGNSA. CDR3 protein: CASSFDRDQPQHF. CDR3 nucleotide sequence: TGTGCCAGCAGCTTTGACAGGGATCAGCCCCAGCATTTT.

J is TRBJ1-1 and V is TRBV6-1; no reliable D call. The germline V gene encodes CDR1 MNHNS and CDR2 SASEGT. The CDR3 is 13 amino acids. V dropped 6 bases and J dropped 10 bases, with 18 bases sitting between them. DNA of the CDR3: TGTGCCAGCAGACAGAGAGCCAGAGGTGGAGCTTTCTTT. Protein: CASRQRARGGAFF.

The CDR3 DNA reads TGTGCCAGCAGCTTACTGGGGGTCGGCACTGGAAACACCGGGGAGCTGTTTTTT. Amino acid sequence: CASSLLGVGTGNTGELFF. This rearrangement joins TRBV7-3 to TRBJ2-2; D possibly matches TRBD1 or TRBD2 (5 bases each). The CDR3 consists of 18 residues. Germline V lookup: CDR1 SGHTA, CDR2 FQGTGA. V lost 2 bases and J 2 bases, leaving 18 bases between the germline ends.

DNA of the CDR3: TGCGCCAGCAGCTTGGGGCTAGCGGAGTCCTACGAGCAGTACTTC. The encoded protein is CASSLGLAESYEQYF. The chain links TRBV5-1 to TRBJ2-7; 7 nucleotides line up with TRBD2. Trimming at V came to 0 bases and at J to 1 base, leaving 4 bases not matched to a gene. This CDR3 region has 15 residues. Looked up from germline, CDR1 is SGHRS and CDR2 is YFSETQ.

This clone was found once. The V and J genes are TRBV7-8 and TRBJ2-7; TRBD2 is a possible D gene (6 bases). V lost 3 bases to trimming and J lost 7 bases, with 16 bases between them. This CDR3 comprises 14 residues. Germline loops: CDR1 SGHVS, CDR2 FQNEAQ. The CDR3 DNA sequence: TGTGCCAGCAGCTTGGGACTCAACGTTGAAGAGCAGTACTTC. Encoded protein: CASSLGLNVEEQYF.

This chain joins TRBV7-8 and TRBJ1-4, with TRBD1 as a possible D gene (6 bases). The V end lost 1 base, the J end lost 8 bases, and 14 bases lay between the germline ends. The germline V gene encodes CDR1 SGHVS and CDR2 FQNEAQ. CDR3 length: 15 amino acids. As DNA, the CDR3 is TGTGCCAGCAGCTTAGATTCTGGGGGCCGGGAAAAACTGTTTTTT. Amino acids: CASSLDSGGREKLFF.

This clone was seen a few times. The chain is built from TRBV29-1 and TRBJ2-5; TRBD1 matches 9 bases. The closer fit of TRBJ2-7 to the DNA end suggests the J call may be wrong. The CDR3 is 12 residues long. Germline lookup yields CDR1 SQVTM and CDR2 ANQGSEA. CDR3 in amino acids: CSVGDRDNEQYF. CDR3 DNA sequence: TGCAGCGTCGGGGACAGGGATAACGAGCAGTACTTC.